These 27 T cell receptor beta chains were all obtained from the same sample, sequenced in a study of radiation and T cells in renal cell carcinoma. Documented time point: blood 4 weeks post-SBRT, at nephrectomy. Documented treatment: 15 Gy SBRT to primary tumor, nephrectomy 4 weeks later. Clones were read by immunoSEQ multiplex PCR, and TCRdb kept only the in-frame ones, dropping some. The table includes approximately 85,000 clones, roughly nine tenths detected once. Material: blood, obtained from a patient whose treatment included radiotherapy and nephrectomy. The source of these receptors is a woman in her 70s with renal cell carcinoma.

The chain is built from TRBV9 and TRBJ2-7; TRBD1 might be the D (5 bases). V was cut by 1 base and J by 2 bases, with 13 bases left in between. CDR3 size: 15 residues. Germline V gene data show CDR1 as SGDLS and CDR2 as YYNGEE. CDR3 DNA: TGTGCCAGCAGCGTAAGGGCAGGGCCCCCCTACGAGCAGTACTTC. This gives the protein CASSVRAGPPYEQYF.

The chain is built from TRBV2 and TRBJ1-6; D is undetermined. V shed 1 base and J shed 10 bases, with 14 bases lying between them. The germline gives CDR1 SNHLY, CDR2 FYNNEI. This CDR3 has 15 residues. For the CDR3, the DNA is TGTGCCAGCAGTGAAGAAGGGAGTGGTAGATCACCCCTCCACTTT. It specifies CASSEEGSGRSPLHF.

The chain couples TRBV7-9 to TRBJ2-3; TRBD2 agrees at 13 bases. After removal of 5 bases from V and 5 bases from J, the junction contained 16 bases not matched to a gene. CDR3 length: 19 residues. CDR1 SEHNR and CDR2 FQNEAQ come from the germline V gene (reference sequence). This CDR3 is CASSLPLLAGGIAEDTQYF. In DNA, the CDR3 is TGTGCCAGCAGCCTCCCCCTACTAGCGGGGGGGATTGCAGAAGATACGCAGTATTTT.

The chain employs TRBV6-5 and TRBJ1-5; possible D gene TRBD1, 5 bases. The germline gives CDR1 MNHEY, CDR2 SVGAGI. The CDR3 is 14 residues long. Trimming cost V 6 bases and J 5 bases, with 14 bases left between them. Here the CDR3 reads CASRTPGLDQPQHF. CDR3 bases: TGTGCCAGCAGAACCCCGGGGCTGGATCAGCCCCAGCATTTT.

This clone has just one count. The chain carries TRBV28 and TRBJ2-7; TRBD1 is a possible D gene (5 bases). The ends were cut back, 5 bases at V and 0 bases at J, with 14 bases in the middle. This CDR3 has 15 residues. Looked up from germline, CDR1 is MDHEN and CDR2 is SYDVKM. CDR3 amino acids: CASSTRHRFSYEQYF. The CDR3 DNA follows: TGTGCCAGCAGTACGCGGCACAGGTTCTCCTACGAGCAGTACTTC.

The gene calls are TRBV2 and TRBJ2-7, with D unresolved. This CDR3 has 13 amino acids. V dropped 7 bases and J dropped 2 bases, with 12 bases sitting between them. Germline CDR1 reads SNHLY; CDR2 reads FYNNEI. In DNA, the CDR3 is TGTGCCAGCATGCCGGGCTCTACCTACGAGCAGTACTTC. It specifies CASMPGSTYEQYF.

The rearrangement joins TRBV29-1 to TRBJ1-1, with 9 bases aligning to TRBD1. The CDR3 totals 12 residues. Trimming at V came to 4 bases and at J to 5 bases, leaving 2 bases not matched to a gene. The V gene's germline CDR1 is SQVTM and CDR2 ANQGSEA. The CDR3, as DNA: TGCAGCGTTGTACAGGGGGCGACTGAAGCTTTCTTT. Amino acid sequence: CSVVQGATEAFF.

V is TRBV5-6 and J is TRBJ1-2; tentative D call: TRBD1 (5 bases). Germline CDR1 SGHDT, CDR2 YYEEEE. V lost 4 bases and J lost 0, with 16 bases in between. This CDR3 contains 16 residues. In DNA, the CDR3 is TGTGCCAGCAGCCCCGCCCGGGACGGTGCTAACTATGGCTACACCTTC. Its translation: CASSPARDGANYGYTF.

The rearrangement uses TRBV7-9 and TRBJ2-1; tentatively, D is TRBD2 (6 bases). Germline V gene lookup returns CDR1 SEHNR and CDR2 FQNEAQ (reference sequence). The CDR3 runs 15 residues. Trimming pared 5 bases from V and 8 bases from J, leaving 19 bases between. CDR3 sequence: CASSPGTGLGDEQFF. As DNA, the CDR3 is TGTGCCAGCAGCCCTGGGACGGGACTGGGGGATGAGCAGTTCTTC. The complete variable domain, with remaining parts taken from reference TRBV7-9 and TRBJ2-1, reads DTGVSQNPRHKITKRGQNVTFRCDPISEHNRLYWYRQTLGQGPEFLTYFQNEAQLEKSRLLSDRFSAERPKGSFSTLEIQRTEQGDSAMYLCASSPGTGLGDEQFFGPGTRLTVL.

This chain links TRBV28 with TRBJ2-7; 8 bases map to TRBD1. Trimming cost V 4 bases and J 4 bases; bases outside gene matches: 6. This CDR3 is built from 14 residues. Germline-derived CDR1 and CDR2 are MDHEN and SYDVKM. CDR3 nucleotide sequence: TGTGCCAGCAGTTCGGACAGGGAGAGGTACGAGCAGTACTTC. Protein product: CASSSDRERYEQYF. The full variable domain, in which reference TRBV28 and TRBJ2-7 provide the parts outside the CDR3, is DVKVTQSSRYLVKRTGEKVFLECVQDMDHENMFWYRQDPGLGLRLIYFSYDVKMKEKGDIPEGYSVSREKKERFSLILESASTNQTSMYLCASSSDRERYEQYFGPGTRLTVT.

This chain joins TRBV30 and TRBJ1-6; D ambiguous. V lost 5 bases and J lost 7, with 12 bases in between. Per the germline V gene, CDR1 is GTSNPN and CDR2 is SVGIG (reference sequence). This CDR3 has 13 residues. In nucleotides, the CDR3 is TGTGCCTGGGCTTCTTATGGAAATTCACCCCTCCACTTT. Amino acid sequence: CAWASYGNSPLHF.

The CDR3 coding sequence is TGTGCCATCATCGAACAGCAAAACACTGAAGCTTTCTTT. Protein sequence: CAIIEQQNTEAFF. This sequence joins TRBV10-3 and TRBJ1-1; D not resolved. The germline V gene has CDR1 ENHRY and CDR2 SYGVKD. V dropped 7 bases and J dropped 2 bases, with 11 bases sitting between them. The CDR3 contains 13 residues.

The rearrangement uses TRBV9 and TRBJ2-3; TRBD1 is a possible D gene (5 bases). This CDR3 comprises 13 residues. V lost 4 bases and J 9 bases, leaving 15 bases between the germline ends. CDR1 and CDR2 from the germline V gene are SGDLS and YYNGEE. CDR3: CASSPQGAGTQYF. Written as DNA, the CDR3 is TGTGCCAGCAGCCCCCAGGGTGCAGGGACGCAGTATTTT.

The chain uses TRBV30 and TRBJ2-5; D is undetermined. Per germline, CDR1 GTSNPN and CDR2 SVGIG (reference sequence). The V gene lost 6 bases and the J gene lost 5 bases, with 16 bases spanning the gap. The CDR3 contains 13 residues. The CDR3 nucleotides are TGTGCCTGCTCAAGCCTACGTGGGGAGACCCAGTACTTC. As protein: CACSSLRGETQYF.

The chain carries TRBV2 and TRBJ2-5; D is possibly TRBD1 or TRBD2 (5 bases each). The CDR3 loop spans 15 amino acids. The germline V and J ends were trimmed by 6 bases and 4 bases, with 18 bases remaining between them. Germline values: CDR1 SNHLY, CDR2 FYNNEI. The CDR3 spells CASSRDGESGETQYF. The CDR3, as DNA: TGTGCCAGCAGCCGGGACGGAGAAAGTGGAGAGACCCAGTACTTC.

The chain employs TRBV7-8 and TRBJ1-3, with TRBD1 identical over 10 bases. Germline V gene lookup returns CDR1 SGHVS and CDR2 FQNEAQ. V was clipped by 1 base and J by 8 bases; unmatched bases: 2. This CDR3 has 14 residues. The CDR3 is CASSLGDRGYTIYF. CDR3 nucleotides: TGTGCCAGCAGCTTAGGGGACAGGGGTTACACCATATATTTT.

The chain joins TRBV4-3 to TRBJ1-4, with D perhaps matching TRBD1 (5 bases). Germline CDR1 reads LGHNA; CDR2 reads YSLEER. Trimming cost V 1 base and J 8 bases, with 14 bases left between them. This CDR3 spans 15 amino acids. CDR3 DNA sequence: TGCGCCAGCAGCCAAGGACGCCGGGAGGGGGAAAAACTGTTTTTT. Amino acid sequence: CASSQGRREGEKLFF.

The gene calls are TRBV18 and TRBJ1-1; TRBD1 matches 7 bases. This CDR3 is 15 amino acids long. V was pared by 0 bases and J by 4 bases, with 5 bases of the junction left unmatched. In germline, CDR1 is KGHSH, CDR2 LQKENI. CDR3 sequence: CASSPPTGAGTEAFF. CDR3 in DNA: TGTGCCAGCTCACCACCCACAGGGGCGGGCACTGAAGCTTTCTTT.

For the CDR3, the DNA is TGTGCCAGCAGCTTACCCTGGGCTATCCGAGGTGGCTACACCTTC. Translated: CASSLPWAIRGGYTF. The rearrangement links TRBV11-2 to TRBJ1-2, with D uncertain. V lost 2 bases and J 7 bases, leaving 17 bases between the germline ends. This CDR3 is 15 amino acids long. Looked up from germline, CDR1 is SGHAT and CDR2 is FQNNGV.

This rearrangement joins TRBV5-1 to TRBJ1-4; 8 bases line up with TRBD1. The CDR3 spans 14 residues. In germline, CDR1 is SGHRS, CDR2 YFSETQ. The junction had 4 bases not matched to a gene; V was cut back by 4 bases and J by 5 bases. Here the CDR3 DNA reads TGCGCCAGCAGCCGGGACAGGCGAAATGAAAAACTGTTTTTT. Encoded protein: CASSRDRRNEKLFF.

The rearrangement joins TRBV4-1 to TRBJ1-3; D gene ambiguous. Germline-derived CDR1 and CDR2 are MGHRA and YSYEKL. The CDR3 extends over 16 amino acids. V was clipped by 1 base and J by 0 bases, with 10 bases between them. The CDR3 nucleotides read TGCGCCAGCAGCCAAGCTACAGCCAACTCTGGAAACACCATATATTTT. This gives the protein CASSQATANSGNTIYF.

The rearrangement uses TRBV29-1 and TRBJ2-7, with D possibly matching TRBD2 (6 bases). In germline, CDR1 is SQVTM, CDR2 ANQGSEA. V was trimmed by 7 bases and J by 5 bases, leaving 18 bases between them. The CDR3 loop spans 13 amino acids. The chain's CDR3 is CSGGLGGAHEQYF. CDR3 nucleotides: TGCAGCGGGGGCCTTGGAGGGGCCCACGAGCAGTACTTC.

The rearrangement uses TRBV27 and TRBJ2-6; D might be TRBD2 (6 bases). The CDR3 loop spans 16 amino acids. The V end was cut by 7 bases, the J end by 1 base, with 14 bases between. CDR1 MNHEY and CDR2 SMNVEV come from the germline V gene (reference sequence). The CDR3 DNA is TGTGCCAGCACCCCGGGACTGAGATCTGGGGCCAACGTCCTGACTTTC. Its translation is CASTPGLRSGANVLTF.

This chain's CDR3 is CAWSASDTQYF. The CDR3 DNA reads TGTGCCTGGAGTGCGTCAGATACGCAGTATTTT. This rearrangement joins TRBV30 to TRBJ2-3; no definite D call. Germline V gene lookup returns CDR1 GTSNPN and CDR2 SVGIG (reference sequence). The length of the CDR3 is 11 residues. V lost 1 base, J lost 4 bases, and 3 bases lay in between.

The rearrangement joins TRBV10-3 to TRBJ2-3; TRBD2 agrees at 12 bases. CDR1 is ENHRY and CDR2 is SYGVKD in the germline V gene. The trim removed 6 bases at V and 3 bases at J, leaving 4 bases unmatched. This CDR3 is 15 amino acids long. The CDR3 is CAIRLAGGPTDTQYF. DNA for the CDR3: TGTGCCATCAGGCTAGCGGGGGGGCCTACAGATACGCAGTATTTT.

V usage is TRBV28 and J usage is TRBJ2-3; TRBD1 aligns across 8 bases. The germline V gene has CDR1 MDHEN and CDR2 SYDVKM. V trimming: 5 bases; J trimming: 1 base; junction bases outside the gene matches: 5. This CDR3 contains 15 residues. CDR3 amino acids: CASSIAGQGTDTQYF. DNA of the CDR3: TGTGCCAGCAGTATCGCGGGACAGGGCACAGATACGCAGTATTTT.

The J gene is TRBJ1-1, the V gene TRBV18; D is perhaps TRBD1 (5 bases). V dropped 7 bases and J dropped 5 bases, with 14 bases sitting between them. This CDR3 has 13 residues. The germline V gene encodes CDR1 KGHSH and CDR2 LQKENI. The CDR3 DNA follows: TGTGCCAGCTTAGAAGGGGCGGCGACTGAAGCTTTCTTT. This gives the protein CASLEGAATEAFF.